This T cell receptor beta chain originates from a study of CD8 T cells in Susac syndrome (dated by TCRdb to between 2018 and 2021). About the full investigation: Of the Susac syndrome patients who were sequenced, eight or nine were in clinical remission while about six had clinically active disease. Repertoire sequencing was used to test whether CD8+ T cell activation and differentiation in Susac syndrome was antigen driven. Susac syndrome patients were therapy-naive, on corticosteroids (some also receiving IVIg), or on IVIg alone at blood withdrawal. Overall study results and their limits: In the CD4+ T cell repertoire of Susac syndrome patients, clonal expansion was not detected. The TCR sequencing and HLA analysis was acknowledged to have included a relatively small number of individuals.

Peripheral blood CD8+ and CD4+ T cells from healthy donors, Susac syndrome patients and multiple sclerosis patients were profiled using high-throughput TCR beta sequencing. Recently defined diagnostic criteria for definite or probable disease were met by the Susac syndrome patients. Bulk CD8+ and CD4+ T cells were purified by magnetic negative isolation, whereas CD8+ TEMRA cells were enriched by FACS. Blood was collected in EDTA tubes and processed within 24 hours, with PBMCs isolated through density gradient centrifugation. PBMCs destined for TCR sequencing were cryopreserved in liquid nitrogen and later thawed in a 37 °C water bath. The sorted or isolated CD4+, CD8+ and CD8+ TEMRA cells reached a purity of at least 90%. CDR1 and CDR2 were assigned from the germline V gene as SQVTM and ANQGSEA. V loses 7 bases at its end and J loses 3 bases; junction bases beyond the gene matches: 1. The CDR3 covers 14 residues, taking in both the cysteine and the phenylalanine. The read is trimmed to its CDR3 DNA, 42 bases read in frame from base 1.

RNA was extracted using the RNeasy kit, and roughly 0.5 to 1 ug of the RNA was reverse transcribed with random hexamers. The immunoSEQ multiplex PCR assay, which covers 54 Vbeta and 13 Jbeta segments, was used to amplify TCR beta CDR3 regions. Bias from PCR amplification was corrected by using a synthetic template baseline for primer optimization and for computational correction. Per the source publication's procedure: Only productive sequences were kept, with reads annotated to V, D and J genes according to IMGT and analyzed in immunoSEQ Analyzer. Clonality was calculated as one minus the Shannon entropy normalized by log2 of the number of productive unique sequences. For each patient and control, public and private clones were evaluated within the 100 most prevalent clones. A clone was defined as Susac-specific if it was absent from the healthy and MS cohorts, from 1052 published viral clones and from other ImmuneACCESS disease sequences. TCRdb passed the public sequencing reads through fastp at Q25 and MiXCR, retaining productive beta sequences. A single entry per CDR3 protein holds the most common genes and DNA from its merged rows. The V and J calls were determined by TCRdb, not by the authors. This sample lists around 170,000 distinct CDR3 sequences; about 96% were detected once. Around 0.12% of the sample is held by the ten biggest clonotypes.

Details on this clonotype: It lacks a known antigen. No much larger clone is present one base from it, and per-base qualities are unavailable.

The rearrangement joined TRBV29-1 to TRBJ2-1, with 15 junctional bases fitting TRBD2. The sequencing sample was made of CD4+ T cells from PBMCs. The source of this sequence is a human donor with Susac syndrome. The CDR3 is CSAGLAGGYNEQFF. The DNA is TGCAGCGCGGGACTAGCGGGGGGCTACAATGAGCAGTTCTTC.